One T cell receptor (beta chain) is described in this entry. These data are taken from a study of shared clonotypes between healthy human individuals. V shed 1 base and J shed 5 bases, with 11 bases lying between them. The CDR3 has 14 amino acids. The germline V gene has CDR1 SEHNR and CDR2 FQNEAQ (reference sequence). This table comes from immunoSEQ multiplex PCR, and its TCRdb copy is limited to in-frame clones, with some not included. The sample has around 2.5 million clones; 80% to 95% are singletons. The specimen sequenced was naive CD4+ T cells from PBMCs. Subset defined: CD45RA+ positively selected. The rearrangement uses TRBV7-9 and TRBJ1-1; D is ambiguous. The origin of this receptor is a man aged 18 to 29 in good health. Some clones in this sample may be carry-over from other donors' samples. The CDR3 is CASSLERTATEAFF. For the CDR3, the DNA is TGTGCCAGCAGCTTAGAGCGAACAGCGACTGAAGCTTTCTTT.